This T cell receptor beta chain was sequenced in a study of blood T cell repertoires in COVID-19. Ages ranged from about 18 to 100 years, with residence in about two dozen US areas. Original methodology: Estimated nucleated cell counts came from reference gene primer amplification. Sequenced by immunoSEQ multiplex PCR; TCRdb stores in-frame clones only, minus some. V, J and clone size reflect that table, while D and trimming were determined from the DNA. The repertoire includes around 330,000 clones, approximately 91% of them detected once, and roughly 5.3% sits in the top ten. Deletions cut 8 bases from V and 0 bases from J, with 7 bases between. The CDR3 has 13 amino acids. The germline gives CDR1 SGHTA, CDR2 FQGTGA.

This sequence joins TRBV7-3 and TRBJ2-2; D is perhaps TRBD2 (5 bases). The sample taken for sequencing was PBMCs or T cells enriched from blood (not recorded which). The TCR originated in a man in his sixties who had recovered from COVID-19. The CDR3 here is CASGLSNTGELFF. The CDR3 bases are TGTGCCAGCGGACTTTCGAACACCGGGGAGCTGTTTTTT.